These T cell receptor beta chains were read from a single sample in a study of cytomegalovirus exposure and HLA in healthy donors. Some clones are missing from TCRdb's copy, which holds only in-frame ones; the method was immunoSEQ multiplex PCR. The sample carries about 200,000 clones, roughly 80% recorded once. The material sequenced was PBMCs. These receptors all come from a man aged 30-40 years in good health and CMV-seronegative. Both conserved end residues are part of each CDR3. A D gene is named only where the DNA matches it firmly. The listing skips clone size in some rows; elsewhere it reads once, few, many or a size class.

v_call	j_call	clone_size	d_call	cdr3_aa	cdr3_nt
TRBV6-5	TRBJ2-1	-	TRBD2	CASSLTSGGAQEQFF	TGTGCCAGCAGTCTTACTAGCGGGGGGGCCCAAGAGCAGTTCTTC
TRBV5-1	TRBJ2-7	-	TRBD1	CASSRDRGAEQYF	TGCGCCAGCAGCCGGGACAGGGGTGCCGAGCAGTACTTC
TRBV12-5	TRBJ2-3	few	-	CASGSSPLGGRLPDTQYF	TGTGCTAGTGGTTCAAGCCCTCTCGGGGGACGGTTGCCAGATACGCAGTATTTT
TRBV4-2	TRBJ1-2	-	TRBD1	CASSQVGTGRSGYTF	TGTGCCAGCAGCCAAGTCGGGACAGGGCGTAGCGGCTACACCTTC
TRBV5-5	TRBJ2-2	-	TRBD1	CASSQGTAITGELFF	TGTGCCAGCAGCCAAGGGACAGCTATCACCGGGGAGCTGTTTTTT
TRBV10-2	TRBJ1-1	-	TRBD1	CASRKGQMNTEAFF	TGCGCCAGCAGGAAGGGACAGATGAACACTGAAGCTTTCTTT
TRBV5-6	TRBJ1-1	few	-	CASSLKGLADTEAFF	TGTGCCAGCAGCTTGAAGGGACTCGCGGACACTGAAGCTTTCTTT
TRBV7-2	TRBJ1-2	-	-	CASSLGQLYGYTF	TGTGCCAGCAGCTTAGGACAGCTCTATGGCTACACCTTC
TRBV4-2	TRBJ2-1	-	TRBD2	CASSQEKGLASHEQFF	TGTGCCAGCAGCCAAGAGAAGGGACTAGCGTCCCATGAGCAGTTCTTC
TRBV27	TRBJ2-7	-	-	CASSSRGRAVTYEQYF	TGTGCCAGCAGTTCCCGAGGGCGGGCGGTTACCTACGAGCAGTACTTC
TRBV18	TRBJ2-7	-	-	CASSPSPYRPYEQYF	TGTGCCAGCTCACCAAGCCCCTACAGGCCCTACGAGCAGTACTTC
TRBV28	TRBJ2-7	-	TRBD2	CASSFTSSGHEQYF	TGTGCCAGCAGTTTCACCTCTAGCGGCCACGAGCAGTACTTC
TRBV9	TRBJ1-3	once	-	CASSAPGNTIYF	TGTGCCAGCAGCGCTCCTGGAAACACCATATATTTT
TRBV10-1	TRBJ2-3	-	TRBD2	CASQGGGMDTQYF	TGCGCCAGCCAAGGCGGGGGAATGGATACGCAGTATTTT
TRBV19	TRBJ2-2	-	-	CASRGDSYTGELFF	TGTGCCAGTAGAGGGGACTCTTACACCGGGGAGCTGTTTTTT
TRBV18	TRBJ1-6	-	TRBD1	CASSAWTGSDSPLHF	TGTGCCAGCTCAGCATGGACAGGGAGTGATTCACCCCTCCACTTT
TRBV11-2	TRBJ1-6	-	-	CASSYWTALVSPLHF	TGTGCCAGCAGTTATTGGACAGCTTTGGTTTCACCCCTCCACTTT
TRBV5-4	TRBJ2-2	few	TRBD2	CASSQGEASGGLNTGELFF	TGTGCCAGCAGCCAAGGAGAAGCTAGCGGGGGGCTGAACACCGGGGAGCTGTTTTTT
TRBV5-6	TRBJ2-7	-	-	CASSPGQYYEQYF	TGTGCCAGCAGCCCCGGACAGTACTACGAGCAGTACTTC
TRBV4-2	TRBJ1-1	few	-	CASSQGGSGTEAFF	TGTGCCAGCAGCCAAGGAGGGAGCGGCACTGAAGCTTTCTTT
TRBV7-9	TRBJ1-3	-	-	CASSLVGSGNTIYF	TGTGCCAGCAGCTTAGTGGGCTCGGGAAACACCATATATTTT
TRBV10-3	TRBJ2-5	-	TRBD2	CAISEPDKGGETQYF	TGTGCCATCAGTGAGCCGGACAAGGGAGGGGAGACCCAGTACTTC
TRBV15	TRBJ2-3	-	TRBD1	CATSQKGRQGAGWDTDTQYF	TGTGCCACCAGCCAAAAAGGGAGACAGGGGGCAGGTTGGGACACAGATACGCAGTATTTT
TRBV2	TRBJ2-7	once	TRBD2	CATGLAGGYEQYF	TGTGCCACCGGACTAGCGGGGGGATACGAGCAGTACTTC
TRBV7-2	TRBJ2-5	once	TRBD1	CASSLQGAEETQYF	TGTGCCAGCAGCTTACAGGGGGCGGAAGAGACCCAGTACTTC
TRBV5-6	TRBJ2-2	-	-	CASRPDRKDGELFF	TGTGCCAGCAGACCCGACAGGAAGGACGGGGAGCTGTTTTTT
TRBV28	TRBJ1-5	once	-	CASSLLRGDSNQPQHF	TGTGCCAGCAGTTTATTGCGGGGGGATAGCAATCAGCCCCAGCATTTT